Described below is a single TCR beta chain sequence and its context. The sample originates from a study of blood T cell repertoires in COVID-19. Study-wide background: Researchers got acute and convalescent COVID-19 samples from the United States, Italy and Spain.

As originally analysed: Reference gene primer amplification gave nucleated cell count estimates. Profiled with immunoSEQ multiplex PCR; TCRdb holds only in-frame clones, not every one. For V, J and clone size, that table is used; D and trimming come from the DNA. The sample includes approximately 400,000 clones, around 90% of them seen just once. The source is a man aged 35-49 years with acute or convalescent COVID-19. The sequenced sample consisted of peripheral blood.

The CDR3 DNA follows: TGTGCCAGTAGTAGAGGGACAGGGGCCATCTCCTACGAGCAGTACTTC. Its protein is CASSRGTGAISYEQYF. The gene calls are TRBV19 and TRBJ2-7; TRBD1 matches 10 bases. Germline values: CDR1 LNHDA, CDR2 SQIVND (reference sequence). The J segment lost 0 bases and the V segment lost 4 bases, leaving 6 bases of the junction unmatched. CDR3 length: 16 amino acids.